This T cell receptor beta chain was captured by sequencing in a study of blood T cells in healthy people across ages. Deletions cut 0 bases from V and 4 bases from J, with 15 bases between. This CDR3 has 16 amino acids. Looked up from germline, CDR1 is SGHRS and CDR2 is YFSETQ. Sample-barcoded 5' priming and a J-beta primer mix drove a second PCR of about 6 to 11 cycles. TCRdb ran MiXCR on the 5' RACE reads and lists one entry per CDR3 protein. The sample has about 1.5 million distinct CDR3 sequences, approximately 39% seen once. The chain carries TRBV5-1 and TRBJ2-3, with D perhaps assigned TRBD1 or TRBD2 (5 bases each). Sample: blood. The receptor's source is a woman aged 18-30 years in good health. The CDR3 region has the DNA TGCGCCAGCAGCTTGGCAAGAGGGACGGCGGCAGATACGCAGTATTTT. Translation gives CASSLARGTAADTQYF.